This is a list of T cell receptor beta chains from one sample in a study of tumor-infiltrating lymphocytes in primary liver carcinoma. TCRdb fed the multiplex PCR reads into MiXCR, producing one record per CDR3 protein. The sample has 70,000 to 85,000 distinct CDR3 sequences, roughly two thirds seen once. Sequencing was carried out using liver tumor tissue from sampling region 4. These receptors all come from a woman aged 60 to 75 with primary liver carcinoma and hepatitis B virus infection. Each CDR3 is given with its conserved first and last residue. The D gene is left open where the match is weak. Size is stated for part of the rows, as once, few or many counts, or as a class when the clone is expanded.

v_call	d_call	clone_size	j_call	cdr3_nt	cdr3_aa
TRBV6-5	.	many	TRBJ2-5	TGTGCCAGCAGTTACAACAGCCTTGGGACCCAGTACTTC	CASSYNSLGTQYF
TRBV12-3/TRBV12-4	TRBD2	.	TRBJ2-7	TGCCCCAGCAGTTTCGGAAGGACTAGCGGGAGGGTTTCGTACGAGCAGTACTTC	CPSSFGRTSGRVSYEQYF
TRBV20-1	.	.	TRBJ1-5	TGCAGTGCTAGAGAACGATGGGGCAATCAGCCCCAGCATTTT	CSARERWGNQPQHF
TRBV4-1	.	.	TRBJ1-2	TGCGCCAGCAGCCAAACTGGCCCGGACCTGGTAGGCTACACCTTC	CASSQTGPDLVGYTF
TRBV28	TRBD2	.	TRBJ2-2	TGTGCCAGCAGCCCGGGGGGAGAGTACACCGGGGAGTTGTTTTTT	CASSPGGEYTGELFF
TRBV6-5	.	.	TRBJ1-1	TGTGGCAGCAGCCAAGGGGGACATATGAGCATTGAAGCTTTCTTT	CGSSQGGHMSIEAFF
TRBV6-6	.	many	TRBJ1-1	TGTGCCAGCACCGGGACGGTGAACACTGAAGCTTTCTTT	CASTGTVNTEAFF
TRBV12-3/TRBV12-4	.	.	TRBJ1-1	TGTGCCAGCAGAAGGATGGAGAACACTGAAGCTTTCTTT	CASRRMENTEAFF
TRBV6-5	TRBD1	.	TRBJ1-2	TGTGCCAGCAGCTCAGATCGACAGGGGTTCTATGACTACACCTTC	CASSSDRQGFYDYTF
TRBV11-2	TRBD2	medium-sized	TRBJ2-4	TGTGCCAGCAGCCCAGGCAGGCTACTAAGCGGGAGGGACATTCAGTACTTC	CASSPGRLLSGRDIQYF
TRBV29-1	.	.	TRBJ1-1	TGCAGCGTTGTGGAGGGGAGCGGTGCTTCCTTT	CSVVEGSGASF
TRBV28	.	.	TRBJ2-1	TGCGCCAGCAGTTCTCCAGTCGGGGGTACCTACAATGAACAGTTGTTC	CASSSPVGGTYNEQLF
TRBV7-8	.	many	TRBJ1-1	TGTGCCAGCAGCTTAACCGGGGGCAGGGGTTTAAGGACTGAAGCTTTCTTT	CASSLTGGRGLRTEAFF
TRBV4-1	.	.	TRBJ1-4	TGCGCCAGCAGCCCACCCATGGCTAGTGGAGGAGAAAAACTGTTTTTT	CASSPPMASGGEKLFF
TRBV7-9	.	many	TRBJ2-5	TGTGCCAGCAGCTCAGGGGAGACCCAGTACTTC	CASSSGETQYF
TRBV6-5	.	.	TRBJ1-4	TGTGCCAGCAGGGCAGGGCCCGTGTCGTATGAAAAACTGTTTTTT	CASRAGPVSYEKLFF
TRBV12-5	.	.	TRBJ2-1	TGTGCTAGTGGTTTCGAGGTAGTTTACAATGTGCAGTTCTTC	CASGFEVVYNVQFF
TRBV7-9	.	once	TRBJ2-7	TGTGCCAGCAGCTTAGCGGGGGGTTCTACATACGAGCGGTACTTC	CASSLAGGSTYERYF
TRBV18	.	.	TRBJ1-5	TGTGCCAGCTCACCGGGGGAGGGGTGGCAGCCCCAGCATTTT	CASSPGEGWQPQHF
TRBV6-6	.	many	TRBJ1-5	TGTGCCAGCAGTTACCCGGCCGGGGGCAATCAGCCCCAGCATTTT	CASSYPAGGNQPQHF
TRBV11-2	TRBD2	.	TRBJ2-1	TGTGCTAGCAGATTAGCGGGATGGCCGCTTGAGCAGTTCTTC	CASRLAGWPLEQFF
TRBV5-1	TRBD1	.	TRBJ1-2	TGCGCCAACAGCTGGGGGACAGGCCCGAGCGCCTTTGGCTACACCTTC	CANSWGTGPSAFGYTF
TRBV12-3/TRBV12-4	.	.	TRBJ2-2	TGTGCCAGCAGTTTAGGACGGCCGACCGGGGAGCTGTTTTTT	CASSLGRPTGELFF
TRBV4-1	TRBD1	once	TRBJ1-5	TGCCCCAGCAGCCAATCCGGAGGGACAGATACGCAGCATTTT	CPSSQSGGTDTQHF
TRBV29-1	TRBD2	few	TRBJ2-7	TGCAGCGTCCGGGGACTAGCGGTGAACTCCTACGAGCAGTGCTTC	CSVRGLAVNSYEQCF
TRBV4-1	TRBD1	.	TRBJ2-1	TGCGCCAGCAGCCAAGCAGACAGGGGGCGGAATGACCGGTTCTTC	CASSQADRGRNDRFF
TRBV6-5	TRBD1	.	TRBJ2-1	TGTGCCAGCTGTTACCCAGGACAGGGGGTGCGGAATGAGCAGTTCTTC	CASCYPGQGVRNEQFF